Shown below are 21 T cell receptor beta chains from a single sample sequenced in a study of early T cells in non-severe SARS-CoV-2 infection. A single record per CDR3 protein comes from TCRdb applying MiXCR to the 5' RACE reads. The sample lists some 48,000 distinct CDR3 sequences; over 10% were seen once. Sequencing was performed on whole blood. Receptors were obtained from an adult who was a healthcare worker with PCR-confirmed SARS-CoV-2 infection or an uninfected control (not recorded which).

This clonotype has just a few counts. The rearrangement joins TRBV5-1 to TRBJ1-1, with D perhaps matching TRBD1 (5 bases). The V gene's germline CDR1 is SGHRS and CDR2 YFSETQ. V gave up 2 bases and J gave up 5 bases, with 13 bases separating them. There are 14 residues in the CDR3. The chain's CDR3 is CASSFETARTEAFF. CDR3 nucleotide sequence: TGCGCCAGCAGCTTTGAGACAGCGAGGACTGAAGCTTTCTTT.

This rearrangement joins TRBV7-9 to TRBJ1-5; D may be TRBD1 (5 bases). The CDR3 sequence is 16 residues long. Trimming shortened V by 5 bases and J by 4 bases, and 18 bases separated the two germline ends. The germline V gene has CDR1 SEHNR and CDR2 FQNEAQ (reference sequence). DNA for the CDR3: TGTGCCAGCAGCAAGGGGACCCCTGAAAGAAATCAGCCCCAGCATTTT. This encodes CASSKGTPERNQPQHF.

The gene calls are TRBV9 and TRBJ2-3; D is possibly TRBD2 (5 bases). The V end lost 0 bases, the J end lost 2 bases, and 7 bases lay between the germline ends. Germline-derived CDR1 and CDR2 are SGDLS and YYNGEE. The CDR3 has 14 amino acids. CDR3 coding DNA: TGTGCCAGCAGCGTAGGAGGGTCCACAGATACGCAGTATTTT. Its protein is CASSVGGSTDTQYF.

This clonotype occurred a few times. V is TRBV28 and J is TRBJ1-1; no clear D gene. CDR3 size: 12 residues. In germline, CDR1 is MDHEN, CDR2 SYDVKM. Trimming removed 1 base from V and 0 bases from J, with 0 bases in between. The CDR3 bases are TGTGCCAGCAGTTTATTGAACACTGAAGCTTTCTTT. It is translated as CASSLLNTEAFF.

This clonotype turned up a few times. V is TRBV28 and J is TRBJ1-1, with D unclear. V lost 2 bases and J lost 1, with 8 bases in between. This CDR3 comprises 14 residues. The germline gives CDR1 MDHEN, CDR2 SYDVKM. The CDR3 coding sequence is TGTGCCAGCAGTTTACGACCCAGGAACACTGAAGCTTTCTTT. This codes for CASSLRPRNTEAFF.

This clonotype was counted ten times or more. V and J are TRBV5-1 and TRBJ2-1; D ambiguous. V was pared by 4 bases and J by 0 bases, with 11 bases between. Germline lookup yields CDR1 SGHRS and CDR2 YFSETQ. The CDR3 length is 15 residues. The CDR3 is CASSLGRSSYNEQFF. The CDR3 DNA reads as TGCGCCAGCAGCCTAGGACGGAGCTCCTACAATGAGCAGTTCTTC.

This chain links TRBV11-2 with TRBJ1-1; maybe TRBD1 (6 bases). Trimming took 4 bases from V and 6 from J, leaving 9 bases between them. Germline CDR1 SGHAT, CDR2 FQNNGV. The length of the CDR3 is 12 residues. In nucleotides, the CDR3 is TGTGCCAGCAGCTCGGAGGGGGCTGAAGCTTTCTTT. Protein product: CASSSEGAEAFF.

This clonotype was counted at least ten times. The chain uses TRBV30 and TRBJ2-7, with 12 bases aligning to TRBD1. Germline CDR1 reads GTSNPN; CDR2 reads SVGIG (reference sequence). Trimming removed 1 base from V and 10 bases from J; junction bases left unmatched: 23. The CDR3 runs to 19 residues. CDR3 nucleotide sequence: TGTGCCTGGAGTGACCTGGGACAGGGGGCAGGGAGGTCGTCTAGTGTTCAGTACTTC. Its translation is CAWSDLGQGAGRSSSVQYF.

This clonotype has a handful of counts. The chain carries TRBV7-2 and TRBJ2-1; 14 bases fit TRBD2. In germline, CDR1 is SGHTA, CDR2 FQGNSA. The CDR3 length is 16 residues. Unmatched junction bases numbered 7, after V lost 5 bases and J lost 7 bases. CDR3 sequence: CASSLGTSGGQNEQFF. In DNA form, the CDR3 reads TGTGCCAGCAGCCTCGGGACTAGCGGGGGACAGAATGAGCAGTTCTTC.

This clonotype appeared a few times. The CDR3 protein is CSAVRENYGYTF. Written as DNA, the CDR3 is TGCAGTGCTGTAAGAGAAAACTATGGCTACACCTTC. V is TRBV20-1 and J is TRBJ1-2; no reliable D call. Germline V CDR1 and CDR2: DFQATT, SNEGSKA (reference sequence). The CDR3 is 12 residues long. V shed 5 bases and J shed 2 bases, with 9 bases lying between them.

This clonotype came up a few times. The CDR3 here is CASRKQGGTEAFF. The CDR3 DNA reads as TGTGCCAGCAGAAAACAGGGAGGGACTGAAGCTTTCTTT. The rearrangement joins TRBV6-6 to TRBJ1-1; the D gene is possibly TRBD1 (6 bases). The V end lost 6 bases, the J end lost 5 bases, and 13 bases lay between the germline ends. CDR1 and CDR2 (germline): MNHNY, SVGAGI (reference sequence). The CDR3 runs 13 residues.

The rearrangement links TRBV5-1 to TRBJ2-1; a possible D gene is TRBD2 (5 bases). This CDR3 region has 16 residues. Between the trimmed V and J ends, which lost 5 bases and 6 bases, there was a span of 21 bases. Germline values: CDR1 SGHRS, CDR2 YFSETQ. This chain's CDR3 is CASSPIVGLAGNEQFF. For the CDR3, the DNA is TGCGCCAGCAGTCCTATCGTAGGGCTAGCAGGCAATGAGCAGTTCTTC.

V and J are TRBV7-9 and TRBJ2-7; TRBD1 agrees at 7 bases. The V segment lost 6 bases and the J segment 5 bases; nucleotides outside the gene matches: 4. Per the germline V gene, CDR1 is SEHNR and CDR2 is FQNEAQ (reference sequence). The CDR3 length is 12 residues. The CDR3 nucleotides read TGTGCCAGCAGTTCCACAGGGGACGAGCAGTACTTC. Its translation: CASSSTGDEQYF.

Judged by abundance, this clonotype is medium-sized. The rearrangement joins TRBV4-1 to TRBJ1-5; no reliable D call. There are 15 residues in the CDR3. CDR1 is MGHRA, CDR2 YSYEKL, per germline. Trimming cost V 1 base and J 4 bases, with 11 bases left between them. The DNA for the CDR3 is TGCGCCAGCAGCCAAGTCTTAACAAGTAATCAGCCCCAGCATTTT. Translation gives CASSQVLTSNQPQHF.

This clonotype was observed many times. This chain joins TRBV21-1 and TRBJ2-7; TRBD1, as called in the table, went unchecked against the DNA. TRBV21-1 is tagged as a pseudogene. This CDR3 contains 17 residues. CDR3 nucleotide sequence: TGTGCCAGCAGCAAAGCTTGGGACAGGCCGGCTTTTTACGAGCAGTACTTC. Its translation is CASSKAWDRPAFYEQYF.

This rearrangement joins TRBV29-1 to TRBJ1-2; a weak D match, TRBD1 (5 bases). CDR3 size: 11 residues. Germline V lookup: CDR1 SQVTM, CDR2 ANQGSEA. The CDR3: CTVGRDYGYTF. CDR3 nucleotide sequence: TGCACGGTTGGCAGGGACTATGGCTACACCTTC.

The chain recombines TRBV20-1 with TRBJ2-1, with 11 bases fitting TRBD2. V trimming: 2 bases; J trimming: 8 bases; junction bases outside the gene matches: 5. The CDR3 length is 14 residues. Germline-derived CDR1 and CDR2 are DFQATT and SNEGSKA (reference sequence). The CDR3 protein is CSARTSGRGDEQFF. The CDR3, as DNA: TGCAGTGCTAGAACTAGCGGGAGAGGGGATGAGCAGTTCTTC.

This clonotype showed up many times. V gene TRBV10-2 combines with J gene TRBJ2-1; D may be TRBD1 (5 bases). The germline gives CDR1 WSHSY, CDR2 SAAADI. With 5 bases removed from V and 6 bases from J, the gap between germline ends came to 14 bases. This CDR3 contains 14 residues. CDR3 in DNA: TGCGCCAGCAGTCGGGCCTCCCAGGGCAATGAGCAGTTCTTC. Amino acid sequence: CASSRASQGNEQFF.

This chain joins TRBV6-6 and TRBJ1-2; D gene uncertain. Germline V CDR1 and CDR2: MNHNY, SVGAGI (reference sequence). Between the trimmed V and J ends, which lost 6 bases and 4 bases, there was a span of 9 bases. There are 12 residues in the CDR3. CDR3 coding DNA: TGTGCCAGCAGACTACCGGTCTATGGCTACACCTTC. Its translation is CASRLPVYGYTF.

The chain combines TRBV20-1 with TRBJ1-2; TRBD1 might be the D (5 bases). Per the germline V gene, CDR1 is DFQATT and CDR2 is SNEGSKA (reference sequence). The V end was cut by 0 bases, the J end by 6 bases, with 11 bases between. The CDR3 totals 13 residues. CDR3: CSARDGTLDGYTF. The CDR3 region has the DNA TGCAGTGCTAGAGATGGGACCCTAGATGGCTACACCTTC.

This clonotype was observed at least ten times. V gene TRBV18 combines with J gene TRBJ2-7; D uncertain. CDR1 and CDR2 from the germline V gene are KGHSH and LQKENI. Trimming left V 1 base short and J 2 bases short, with 6 bases between. The CDR3 extends over 13 amino acids. This CDR3 reads CASSPRQTYEQYF. The CDR3 nucleotides are TGTGCCAGCTCACCACGGCAGACCTACGAGCAGTACTTC.